This T cell receptor beta chain was captured in a study of response to subunit inactivated influenza vaccine. Study observations and caveats: The authors suggested that every seasonal influenza vaccination recruits few new T cells.

The CDR3 length is 10 residues. Trimming took off 5 bases at V and 3 bases at J, with 5 bases between the two ends. CDR1 is DFQATT and CDR2 is SNEGSKA in the germline V gene (reference sequence). From the RT-PCR reads, TCRdb called clonotypes with MiXCR, one entry per CDR3 protein. The table records about 700,000 distinct CDR3 sequences, roughly 13% of them present only once. Only a few counts were recorded for this clonotype. Its antigen is as yet unknown. The clonotype comes from a man between 45 and 60 years old who received an inactivated influenza vaccine. The chain employs TRBV20-1 and TRBJ2-7; D uncertain. Sequencing used PBMCs from blood, obtained less than 15 days before vaccination. CDR3 in amino acids: CSASLYEQYF. The CDR3 nucleotides read TGCAGTGCTTCCCTCTACGAGCAGTACTTC.